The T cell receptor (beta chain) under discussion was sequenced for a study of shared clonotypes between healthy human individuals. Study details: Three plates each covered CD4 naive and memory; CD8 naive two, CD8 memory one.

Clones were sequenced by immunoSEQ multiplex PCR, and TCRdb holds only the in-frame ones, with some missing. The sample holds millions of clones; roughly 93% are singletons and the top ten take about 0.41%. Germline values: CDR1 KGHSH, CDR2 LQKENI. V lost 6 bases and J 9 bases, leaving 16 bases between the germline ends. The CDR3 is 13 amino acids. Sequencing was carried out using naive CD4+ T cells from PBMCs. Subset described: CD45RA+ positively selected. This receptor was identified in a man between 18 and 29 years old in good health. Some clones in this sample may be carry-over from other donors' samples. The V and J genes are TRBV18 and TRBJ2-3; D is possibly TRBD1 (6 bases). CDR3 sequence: CASSRQVLRTQYF. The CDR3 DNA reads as TGTGCCAGCTCTCGACAGGTGTTACGCACGCAGTATTTT.